This T cell receptor (beta chain) was retrieved from a study of blood T cell repertoires in COVID-19 (dated by TCRdb to between 2020 and 2021). Turning to the overall study: Samples covering the acute and convalescent phases of COVID-19 were provided by collaborators in the United States, Italy and Spain. The sample metadata nearly always contained a de-identified subject ID, COVID-19 status, age in years and sex. HLA class I and class II types, where available, came from metadata supplied by the sample provider rather than from assay-based typing. The dataset comprised deeply sampled blood TCRbeta repertoires from subjects exposed to, actively infected with, or recovered from COVID-19. The material from the prospective study consisted of cDNA or gDNA derived from T cells, B-cell-depleted T cells, or PBMCs. Samples came from the ongoing ImmuneRACE study (first 160 participants) plus 1,254 subjects from 6 global collaborators. The repertoires were released in a freely available public database intended as a resource for research on the immune response to SARS-CoV-2.

Collaborating institutions collected whole blood in K2EDTA tubes following their own protocols. For TCRbeta analysis, collaborators shipped samples in one of three forms: frozen whole blood, isolated PBMCs, or DNA extracted from either of those sample types. The CDR3 runs 14 amino acids, cysteine and phenylalanine included. Only the CDR3 DNA is retained, 42 bases long and in frame from the first base. Germline trimming amounts to 6 bases on V and 5 bases on J, with 3 as the count of junction bases outside the gene matches. For CDR1 and CDR2, the germline V gene (reference sequence) lists MNHNY and SVGAGI. Overall results and qualifications from the work: The quantity of clinical and demographic metadata differed by source and by participant and was supplied without curation.

The immunoSEQ Assay, a bias-controlled multiplex PCR, was used to amplify TCRbeta CDR3 regions from genomic DNA. Per the original workflow: The number of nucleated cells in each sample was estimated by amplification of reference gene primers within the assay. To quantify the absolute abundance of each unique TCRbeta CDR3 rearrangement, sequence reads were collapsed and filtered. For each sample, productive Simpson clonality was calculated by taking the square root of Simpson's diversity index across productive rearrangements. TCRdb took this table from immuneACCESS and kept in-frame rearrangements with V and J called. Such tables lack part of the clones; where checked against another copy, unresolved V genes explain under half of the gap, and the rest is unexplained. V and J calls and clone size are as listed in that table; D and trimming were resolved from the DNA. The sample profile shows about 140,000 clones; about 87% of them were found once. The ten largest clones represent roughly 10% of the sample.

By its share of the sample, this clone is medium-sized (0.01 to 0.1%). The antigen it binds to is not known. No per-base quality is available; no much larger clone lies one base away. This receptor chain uses TRBV6-6 and TRBJ2-2; 10 junctional bases match TRBD2. The sample taken for sequencing was peripheral blood. This TCR was sampled from a man aged 55 to 70 with active or convalescent COVID-19. The CDR3 loop reads CASSPSGGTGELFF. The nucleotides are TGTGCCAGCAGCCCTAGCGGGGGTACCGGGGAGCTGTTTTTT.